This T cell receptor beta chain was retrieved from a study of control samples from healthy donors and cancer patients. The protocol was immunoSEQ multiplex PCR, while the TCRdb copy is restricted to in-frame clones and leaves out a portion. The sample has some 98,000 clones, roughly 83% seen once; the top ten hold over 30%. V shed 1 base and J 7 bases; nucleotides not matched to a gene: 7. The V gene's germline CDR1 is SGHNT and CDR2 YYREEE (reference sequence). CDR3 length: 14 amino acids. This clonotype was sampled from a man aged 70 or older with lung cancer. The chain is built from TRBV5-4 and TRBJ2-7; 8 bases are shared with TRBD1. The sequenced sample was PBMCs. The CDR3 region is CASSLRDRTLEQYF. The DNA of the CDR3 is TGTGCCAGCAGCTTGAGGGACAGGACCCTTGAGCAGTACTTC.